The present T cell receptor beta chain was sequenced within a study of naive CD8 T cells in extremely preterm neonates (dated by TCRdb to the late 2010s). Notes on the research overall: Sorted naive CD8+ T cells from four age groups (extremely preterm neonates, term neonates, young children and adults) were used in the study to compare TCRbeta CDR3 repertoires.

A two-step, bias-controlled multiplex PCR was used to amplify TCRbeta CDR3 regions from genomic DNA. Primers specific for every TRBV and TRBJ gene segment were included in the multiplex PCR. The immunoSEQ Assay was used to generate the TCRbeta repertoire data. Concerning the study's data processing: To merge closely related sequences, reads went through filtering and clustering using a relative-frequency ratio and a modified nearest-neighbor algorithm. V, D and J gene assignments for CDR3 sequences followed IMGT annotation. Template counts were corrected for PCR amplification bias and quantified by comparison with synthetic TCR CDR3 analog sequences. Only unique productive sequences, that is, in-frame CDR3 sequences lacking stop codons, were included in the analyses. Clonality, defined as 1 minus Pielou's evenness, and iChao1 richness were computed with the immunoSEQ Analyzer software. JMP was used for statistical testing, with Student's t-test or a non-parametric test applied depending on Shapiro-Wilk normality results. The table comes from immuneACCESS by way of TCRdb, which keeps in-frame sequences with V and J called. Part of the clones is missing from these tables; in studies checked, under half for an unresolved V gene and the rest for unknown reasons. That table furnishes V, J and clone size, whereas the DNA furnished D and trimming. The sample table records roughly 880 clones; roughly 98% of these occur just once. Roughly 2% of the sample comes from the top ten.

Paper-wide results and their limitations: The proportion of shared CDR3 nucleotide sequences was higher in preterm neonates (2.7%) than in term neonates (around 0.4%), young children (about 0.03%) and adults (approximately 0.01%). Prospective longitudinal studies of preterm and term neonates were called for by the authors so that T cell development could be tracked within individuals. A small sample size and variable productive template counts among preterm samples were noted by the authors as limitations. Preterm neonates had significantly lower iChao1 richness than all other age groups (p < 0.05) and an even clone distribution, indicating a less rich repertoire. Preterm CDR3s were shorter, with fewer N additions and less junctional trimming, and were closer to germline than those of older groups.

Comments on this clone: What this receptor recognizes is not known. No base quality information exists; no much larger clone differs at one position.

Preterm samples came from a few extremely preterm deliveries at about 23-27 weeks of gestation. Pregnancies with fetal demise, active maternal HSV infection or known maternal HIV infection were excluded from the study. A FACSAria III cell sorter was used to sort live, Annexin V-negative naive CD8+ T cells (CD3+CD8+CD45RA+CCR7+). Each sample yielded roughly 20,000 to 100,000 sorted naive CD8+ T cells. Mixed venous-arterial cord blood was collected with preassembled standardized sampling kits. Cord blood was kept at room temperature and processed within 4 hours of collection. Ficoll-Paque density gradient centrifugation was used to isolate mononuclear cells from diluted blood. Before sorting, mononuclear cells were cryopreserved in about 10% DMSO plus 90% FBS and kept long term at -150 degrees C. After thawing, the cells were stained with Annexin V and with antibodies against CD3, CD8, CCR7 and CD45RA. The DNeasy Blood and Tissue Kit was used to extract genomic DNA from snap-frozen pellets of sorted cells.

The V end gives up 2 bases and the J end 4 bases, leaving 2 bases in the junction not matched to a gene. The CDR3 covers 14 residues, taking in both the cysteine and the phenylalanine. Only the CDR3 DNA is retained, 42 bases long and in frame from the first base. Taken from the germline V gene (reference sequence), the CDR1 and CDR2 loops are MNHEY and SMNVEV. The receptor comes from a girl who was born preterm. Sequencing used naive CD8+ T cells from cord blood. The chain couples TRBV27 to TRBJ2-7, with 10 bases matching TRBD1. The nucleotides are TGTGCCAGCAGTTTAGGGACAGGGGTTTACGAGCAGTACTTC. Its coded protein is CASSLGTGVYEQYF.